This T cell receptor (beta chain) was documented in a study of T cells in Graves' hyperthyroidism and ophthalmopathy (dated by TCRdb to the late 2010s). Context from the whole study: Peripheral blood was sampled at the time of initial diagnosis, prior to any treatment. Thyroid tissue and blood T-cell repertoires from roughly 6 Graves' hyperthyroidism patients were also compared in the study. TCR Vbeta CDR3 sequencing of 130 to 150 peripheral blood samples (43 ophthalmopathy, 75 hyperthyroidism and roughly 17 progressor patients) is reported in the paper. Prospective prediction of ophthalmopathy was tested in an independent validation cohort of fewer than 20 hyperthyroidism patients and around 16 patients who later progressed to ophthalmopathy. To identify distinguishing TCR V-J signatures, a discovery cohort of 100 or so patients was used, comprising under 45 with Graves' ophthalmopathy and some 60 with stable Graves' hyperthyroidism. Following sampling, methimazole starting at 30 mg daily was given to hyperthyroidism patients, and high-dose intravenous methylprednisolone was given to ophthalmopathy patients. The roughly 94 discovery patients were randomly divided into training and test sets at a 7:3 ratio. Study-wide findings and limitations: Most expanded thyroid clonotypes (frequency above 0.001) were also detected in blood, a finding suggesting that blood repertoires may reflect thyroid immune responses. In validation, the model predicted progression to ophthalmopathy a median of 6.5 months before onset, with around 70% sensitivity and about 72% specificity. A 13 V-J signature model separated ophthalmopathy from stable hyperthyroidism, with approximately 87% sensitivity and 81.08% specificity in cross-validation and 80%/75% in testing. Sample size was not statistically predetermined, and investigators were not blinded to group allocation.

Moderately to severely active disease, a Clinical Activity Score of at least 3, a NOSPECS grade of at least 4, and a duration under 3 months were present in ophthalmopathy patients. Patients with uncontrolled infections, other autoimmune diseases, pregnancy or lactation were excluded. Diagnoses relied on clinical symptoms, serum thyroxine and TRAb, thyroid ultrasound and orbital computed tomography. PBMCs were separated from over 9 ml of fresh peripheral blood using Ficoll-Paque density gradient centrifugation. Total RNA was extracted using Trizol reagent, and RNA quality was assessed on an Agilent 2100 Bioanalyzer. In regard to this clonotype: Which antigen it targets is not known. The sample holds no much larger clone one base away, and base qualities are not on file.

TCR beta CDR3 regions were amplified from RNA transcripts. The TCR CDR3 was subjected to a first round of RT-PCR using the HTBI primer set and the Qiagen OneStep RT-PCR kit. Libraries were constructed in a second round of multiplex PCR, after which size selection and purification were performed. The libraries were sequenced on an Illumina HiSeq2000 using paired-end 100 bp reads. Per the original workflow: SOAPnuke was used to process the raw data, removing reads that contained adapters or uncalled bases, had a mean Phred below 15, or lacked an exact match to the constant primer or identifier. COPE v1.2.5 was used to merge the high-quality paired reads, and each unique nucleotide sequence was defined as a clonotype. Clonotypes were aligned to IMGT TRBV, TRBD and TRBJ reference segments using MiTCR v1.1. The analysis included only V-J combinations with a frequency above 0.0001, which together covered 99% to 99.2% of the repertoires. The TCS score was defined as the ratio of F50 (clonal expansion) to E x V (chaos), calculated using BLOSUM62-based TCRdist between CDR3 peptides within each V-J. Welch's t-statistics and random forest reduced fewer than 550 V-J features to 13, which were used in a naive Bayes classifier (R e1071). The public sequencing data were trimmed at Q25 with fastp and processed into clonotypes with MiXCR by TCRdb, which kept only in-frame beta chains. Each CDR3 protein gets just one entry, which takes the most common genes and DNA from the rows behind it. The V and J calls, along with clone size, are taken from TCRdb and not from the paper's own processing. The sample table holds around 370,000 distinct CDR3 sequences, of which 18% were seen once. The leading ten clones occupy over 35% of the sample.

The sequence derives from a man aged 18-30 years with Graves' ophthalmopathy. The sequenced material came from blood.

The CDR3 here reads CSARDDGAGYGYTF. The nucleotide sequence is TGCAGTGCTAGAGATGACGGGGCCGGCTATGGCTACACCTTC. The V gene is TRBV20-1 and the J gene is TRBJ1-2, and possibly TRBD1, on 5 matching bases. The trim is 0 bases for V and 4 bases for J, with a gap of 12 bases between the germline ends. From the germline V gene (reference sequence), CDR1 is DFQATT and CDR2 is SNEGSKA. Including cysteine and phenylalanine, the CDR3 has 14 amino acids. Just the 42-base CDR3 DNA is kept, in frame starting at base 1.